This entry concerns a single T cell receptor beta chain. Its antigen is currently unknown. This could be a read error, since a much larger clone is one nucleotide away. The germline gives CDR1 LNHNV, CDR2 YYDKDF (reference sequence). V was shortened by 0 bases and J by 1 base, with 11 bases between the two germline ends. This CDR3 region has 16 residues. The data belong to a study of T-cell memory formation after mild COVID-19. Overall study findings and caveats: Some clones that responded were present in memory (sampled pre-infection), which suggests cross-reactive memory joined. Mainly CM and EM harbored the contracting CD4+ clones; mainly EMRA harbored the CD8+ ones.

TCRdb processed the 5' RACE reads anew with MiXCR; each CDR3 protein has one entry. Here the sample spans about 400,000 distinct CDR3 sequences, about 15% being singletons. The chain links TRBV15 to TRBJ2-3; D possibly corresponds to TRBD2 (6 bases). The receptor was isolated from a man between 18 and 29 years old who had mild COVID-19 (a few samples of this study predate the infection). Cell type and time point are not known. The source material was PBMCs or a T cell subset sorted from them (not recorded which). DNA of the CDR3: TGTGCCACCAGCAGAGAGGGGGACTCCCGCACAGATACGCAGTATTTT. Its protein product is CATSREGDSRTDTQYF.